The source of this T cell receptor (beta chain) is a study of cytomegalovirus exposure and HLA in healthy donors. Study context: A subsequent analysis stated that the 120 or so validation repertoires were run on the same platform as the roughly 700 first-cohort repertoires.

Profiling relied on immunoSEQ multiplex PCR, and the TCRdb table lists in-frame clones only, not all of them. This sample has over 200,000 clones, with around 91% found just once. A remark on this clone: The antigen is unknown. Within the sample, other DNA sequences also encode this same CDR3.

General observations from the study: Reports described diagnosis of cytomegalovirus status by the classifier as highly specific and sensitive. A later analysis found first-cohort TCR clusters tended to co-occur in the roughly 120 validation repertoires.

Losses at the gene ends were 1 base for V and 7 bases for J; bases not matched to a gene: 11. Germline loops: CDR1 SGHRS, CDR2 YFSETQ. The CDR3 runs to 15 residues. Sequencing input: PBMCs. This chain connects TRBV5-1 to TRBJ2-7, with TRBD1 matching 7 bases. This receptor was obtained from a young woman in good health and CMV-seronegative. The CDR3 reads CASSLSAQGVWEQYF. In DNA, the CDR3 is TGCGCCAGCAGCTTGTCGGCTCAGGGGGTATGGGAGCAGTACTTC.